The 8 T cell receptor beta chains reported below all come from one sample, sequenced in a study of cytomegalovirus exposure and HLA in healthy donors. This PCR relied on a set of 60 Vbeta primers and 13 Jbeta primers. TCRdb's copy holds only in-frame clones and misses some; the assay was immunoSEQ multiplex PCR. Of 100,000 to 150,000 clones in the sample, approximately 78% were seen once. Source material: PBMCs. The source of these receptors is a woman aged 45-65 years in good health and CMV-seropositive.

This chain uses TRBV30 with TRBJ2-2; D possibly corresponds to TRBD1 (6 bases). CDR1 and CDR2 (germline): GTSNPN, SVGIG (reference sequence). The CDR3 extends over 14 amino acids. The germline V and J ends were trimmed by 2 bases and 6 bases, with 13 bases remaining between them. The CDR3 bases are TGTGCCTGGAGTCCAGGGGCTGGTCCCGGGGAGCTGTTTTTT. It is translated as CAWSPGAGPGELFF.

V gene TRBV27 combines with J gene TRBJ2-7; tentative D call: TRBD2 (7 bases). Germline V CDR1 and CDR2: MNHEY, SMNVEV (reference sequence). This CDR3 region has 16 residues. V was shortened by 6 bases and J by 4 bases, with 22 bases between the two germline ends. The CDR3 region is CASSPRGGGTYYEQYF. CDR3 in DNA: TGTGCCAGCAGCCCCCGAGGGGGGGGGACCTATTACGAGCAGTACTTC.

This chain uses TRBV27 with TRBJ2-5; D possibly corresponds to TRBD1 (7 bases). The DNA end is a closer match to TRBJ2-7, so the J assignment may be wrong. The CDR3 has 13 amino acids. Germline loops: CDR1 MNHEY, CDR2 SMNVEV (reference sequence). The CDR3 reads CASSAGGLYEQYF. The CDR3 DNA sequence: TGTGCCAGCAGTGCAGGGGGGCTATACGAGCAGTACTTC.

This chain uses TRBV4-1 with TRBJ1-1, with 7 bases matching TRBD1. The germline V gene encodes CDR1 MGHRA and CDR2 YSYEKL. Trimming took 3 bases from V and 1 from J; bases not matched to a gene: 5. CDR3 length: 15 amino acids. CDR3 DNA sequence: TGCGCCAGCAGCCATGGACAGGACTCGAACACTGAAGCTTTCTTT. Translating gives CASSHGQDSNTEAFF.

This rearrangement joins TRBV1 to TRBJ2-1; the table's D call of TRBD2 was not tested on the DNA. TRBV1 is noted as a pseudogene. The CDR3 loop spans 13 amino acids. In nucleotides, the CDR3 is TGCACCAGCAGAAAGAGCTCCTACAATGAGCAGTTCTTC. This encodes CTSRKSSYNEQFF.

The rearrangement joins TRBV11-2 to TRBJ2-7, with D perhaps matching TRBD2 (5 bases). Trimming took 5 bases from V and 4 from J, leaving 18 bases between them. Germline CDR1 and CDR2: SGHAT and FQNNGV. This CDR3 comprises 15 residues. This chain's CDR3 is CASSPDPGRGYEQYF. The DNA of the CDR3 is TGTGCCAGCAGCCCCGACCCGGGCCGGGGTTACGAGCAGTACTTC.

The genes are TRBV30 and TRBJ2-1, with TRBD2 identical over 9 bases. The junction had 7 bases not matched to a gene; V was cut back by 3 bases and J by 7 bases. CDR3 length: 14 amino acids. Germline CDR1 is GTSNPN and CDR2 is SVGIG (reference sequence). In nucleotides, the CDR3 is TGTGCCTGGAGCCGACAAGCGGGAGGTAATGAGCAGTTCTTC. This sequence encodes CAWSRQAGGNEQFF.

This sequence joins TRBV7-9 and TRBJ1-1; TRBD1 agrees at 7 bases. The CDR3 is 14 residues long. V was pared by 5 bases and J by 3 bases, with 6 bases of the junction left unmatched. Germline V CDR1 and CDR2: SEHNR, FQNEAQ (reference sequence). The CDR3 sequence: CASSLYQGDTEAFF. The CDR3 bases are TGTGCCAGCAGCCTCTATCAGGGGGACACTGAAGCTTTCTTT.